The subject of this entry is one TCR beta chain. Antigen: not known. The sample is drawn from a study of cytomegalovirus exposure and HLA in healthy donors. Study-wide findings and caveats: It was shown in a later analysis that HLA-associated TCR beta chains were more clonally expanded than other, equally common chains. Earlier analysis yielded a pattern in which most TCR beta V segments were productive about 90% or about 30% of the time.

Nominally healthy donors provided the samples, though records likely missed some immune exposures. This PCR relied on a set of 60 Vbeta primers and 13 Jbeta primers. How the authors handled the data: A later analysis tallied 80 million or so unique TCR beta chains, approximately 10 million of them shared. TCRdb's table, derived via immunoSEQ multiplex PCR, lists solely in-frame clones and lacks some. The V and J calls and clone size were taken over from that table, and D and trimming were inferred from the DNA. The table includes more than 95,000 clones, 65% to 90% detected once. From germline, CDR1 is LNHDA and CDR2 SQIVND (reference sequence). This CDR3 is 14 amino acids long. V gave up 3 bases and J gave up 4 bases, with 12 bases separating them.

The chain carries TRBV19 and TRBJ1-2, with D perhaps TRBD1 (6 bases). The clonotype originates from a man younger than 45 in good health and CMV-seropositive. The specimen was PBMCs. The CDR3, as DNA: TGTGCCAGTAGTATCACACAGGGTGGCTATGGCTACACCTTC. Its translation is CASSITQGGYGYTF.